The 27 T cell receptor beta chains reported below all come from one sample, sequenced in a study of T cells in Graves' hyperthyroidism and ophthalmopathy. Regions amplified from RNA transcripts were the TCR beta CDR3 regions. Carried out on the TCR CDR3, a first-round RT-PCR used the HTBI primer set. Each CDR3 protein gets one entry after TCRdb re-called the multiplex PCR reads with MiXCR. The table shows 600,000 or so distinct CDR3 sequences, with about 16% occurring only once. The source material was blood. These TCRs come from a woman aged 25 to 45 with Graves' hyperthyroidism.

This clonotype was seen many times. CDR3 residues: CASSRGLGMYEQYF. In nucleotides, the CDR3 is TGTGCCAGCAGTCGGGGACTAGGGATGTACGAGCAGTACTTC. This sequence joins TRBV6-1 and TRBJ2-7; 8 bases align to TRBD2. Trimming removed 5 bases from V and 4 bases from J; junction bases left unmatched: 7. The germline CDR1 and CDR2 sequences are MNHNS and SASEGT. The CDR3 covers 14 residues.

This clonotype has at least ten counts. The chain joins TRBV27 to TRBJ2-1; the D gene is possibly TRBD2 (5 bases). V lost 4 bases and J lost 3, with 7 bases in between. CDR1 MNHEY and CDR2 SMNVEV come from the germline V gene (reference sequence). This CDR3 is built from 13 residues. For the CDR3, the DNA is TGTGCCAGCAGTTACGGACTCTACAATGAGCAGTTCTTC. Amino acids: CASSYGLYNEQFF.

The chain couples TRBV6-1 to TRBJ2-1, with TRBD1 identical over 10 bases. This CDR3 region has 15 residues. The V and J ends lost 6 bases and 7 bases, in that order; junction bases with no gene match: 9. Germline V gene data show CDR1 as MNHNS and CDR2 as SASEGT. Here the CDR3 reads CASRPRTGGWNEQFF. The CDR3 DNA reads as TGTGCCAGCAGGCCCCGGACAGGGGGTTGGAATGAGCAGTTCTTC.

Notes on this clonotype: The junction differs from germline at one of its ends, possibly a read error. The rearrangement joins TRBV19 to TRBJ1-5; no clear D. The CDR3 has 12 amino acids. Germline V lookup: CDR1 LNHDA, CDR2 SQIVND (reference sequence). CDR3 protein: CASTSGNQPRHF. The CDR3 DNA follows: TGTGCCAGTACCTCGGGTAATCAGCCCCGGCATTTT.

This chain uses TRBV4-3 with TRBJ2-2; 7 bases map to TRBD2. The CDR3 is 17 residues long. Germline V lookup: CDR1 LGHNA, CDR2 YSLEER. With 2 bases clipped from V and 6 bases from J, the junction kept 12 bases outside the gene matches. The CDR3 reads CASSQSRASGGAGELFF. The CDR3 bases are TGCGCCAGCAGCCAAAGTCGTGCTAGCGGAGGGGCCGGGGAGCTGTTTTTT.

The gene calls are TRBV7-9 and TRBJ2-7; D gene ambiguous. The CDR3 contains 13 residues. The germline V gene encodes CDR1 SEHNR and CDR2 FQNEAQ (reference sequence). V was cut by 5 bases and J by 3 bases, with 11 bases left in between. The CDR3 nucleotides are TGTGCCAGCAGCCCAATATCAAGCTACGAGCAGTACTTC. It is translated as CASSPISSYEQYF.

This clonotype was seen more than once but under ten times. The chain joins TRBV19 to TRBJ2-2; the D call may be TRBD1 or TRBD2 (5 bases each). This CDR3 region has 15 residues. V dropped 6 bases and J dropped 0 bases, with 11 bases sitting between them. Germline V gene data show CDR1 as LNHDA and CDR2 as SQIVND (reference sequence). CDR3 amino acids: CASRTGGPNTGELFF. Written as DNA, the CDR3 is TGTGCCAGTAGGACTGGGGGTCCGAACACCGGGGAGCTGTTTTTT. The whole variable domain, filled in from reference TRBV19 and TRBJ2-2, reads DGGITQSPKYLFRKEGQNVTLSCEQNLNHDAMYWYRQDPGQGLRLIYYSQIVNDFQKGDIAEGYSVSREKKESFPLTVTSAQKNPTAFYLCASRTGGPNTGELFFGEGSRLTVL.

This chain links TRBV7-3 with TRBJ2-3, with D perhaps TRBD2 (6 bases). Trimming took 1 base from V and 5 from J, leaving 10 bases between them. CDR1 is SGHTA and CDR2 is FQGTGA in the germline V gene. This CDR3 region has 14 residues. CDR3 in amino acids: CASSLSGKGDTQYF. The CDR3 DNA reads as TGTGCCAGCAGCTTAAGCGGGAAGGGAGATACGCAGTATTTT.

The chain combines TRBV19 with TRBJ2-2, with D tentatively TRBD1 or TRBD2 (6 bases each). This CDR3 is 15 amino acids long. Per germline, CDR1 LNHDA and CDR2 SQIVND (reference sequence). Trimming pared 5 bases from V and 6 bases from J, leaving 16 bases between. CDR3 bases: TGTGCCAGTAGTCTGCGGAGGGGGGAGGCCGGGGAGCTGTTTTTT. The encoded protein is CASSLRRGEAGELFF.

Turning to this clonotype: One junction end does not reproduce the germline sequence, and a read error may be involved. The rearrangement joins TRBV19 to TRBJ1-5; D possibly corresponds to TRBD1 (6 bases). The V gene's germline CDR1 is LNHDA and CDR2 SQIVND (reference sequence). This CDR3 has 15 amino acids. Here the CDR3 DNA reads TGTGCCAGTAGCTTAGCAGGGGACATTAATCAGCCCCAGCGTTTT. It codes for CASSLAGDINQPQRF. Full variable domain (remainder filled in from reference TRBV19 and TRBJ1-5): DGGITQSPKYLFRKEGQNVTLSCEQNLNHDAMYWYRQDPGQGLRLIYYSQIVNDFQKGDIAEGYSVSREKKESFPLTVTSAQKNPTAFYLCASSLAGDINQPQRFGDGTRLSIL.

This clonotype is a singleton in its sample. The chain couples TRBV13 to TRBJ2-7; possibly TRBD2 for D (6 bases). The V end lost 5 bases, the J end lost 2 bases, and 13 bases lay between the germline ends. This CDR3 has 14 residues. The germline gives CDR1 PRHDT, CDR2 FYEKMQ (reference sequence). The CDR3 is CASSILAVPYEQYF. The CDR3, as DNA: TGTGCCAGCAGCATATTAGCGGTTCCCTACGAGCAGTACTTC.

This clonotype was seen many times. The chain uses TRBV6-2 or TRBV6-3 and TRBJ1-1; a weak D match, TRBD1 (5 bases). Germline V gene sequence: CDR1 MNHEY, CDR2 SVGEGT. V was clipped by 8 bases and J by 4 bases, with 11 bases between them. This CDR3 spans 12 amino acids. CDR3 in amino acids: CASEGGGTEAFF. DNA of the CDR3: TGTGCCAGCGAGGGTGGGGGCACTGAAGCTTTCTTT.

This clonotype was found a few times. The chain has TRBV18 and TRBJ2-3; D might be TRBD1 (5 bases). Between the trimmed V and J ends, which lost 6 bases and 1 base, there was a span of 23 bases. This CDR3 contains 18 residues. Germline lookup yields CDR1 KGHSH and CDR2 LQKENI. CDR3 in DNA: TGTGCCAGCTCGCCGAGCCGAAGTGGGCAGGGCCGCACAGATACGCAGTATTTT. Protein product: CASSPSRSGQGRTDTQYF.

At least ten counts were recorded for this clonotype. The chain uses TRBV2 and TRBJ1-1, with D unclear. The CDR3 is 12 residues long. Germline V lookup: CDR1 SNHLY, CDR2 FYNNEI. V lost 7 bases and J 3 bases, leaving 9 bases between the germline ends. The DNA of the CDR3 is TGTGCCAGCATCAAGCTTGACACTGAAGCTTTCTTT. As protein: CASIKLDTEAFF.

There are many counts of this clonotype. The chain has TRBV30 and TRBJ2-5; D might be TRBD2 (6 bases). The CDR3 spans 12 residues. The germline CDR1 and CDR2 sequences are GTSNPN and SVGIG (reference sequence). V gave up 3 bases and J gave up 5 bases, with 10 bases separating them. DNA of the CDR3: TGTGCCTGGAGGCGGGATGCTGAGACCCAGTACTTC. Translation gives CAWRRDAETQYF.

This CDR3 is CSASGLDQETQYF. CDR3 in DNA: TGCAGTGCTAGTGGACTGGACCAAGAGACCCAGTACTTC. The chain has TRBV20-1 and TRBJ2-5; D is possibly TRBD2 (5 bases). Per germline, CDR1 DFQATT and CDR2 SNEGSKA (reference sequence). V lost 3 bases and J 0 bases, leaving 8 bases between the germline ends. The CDR3 has 13 amino acids.

This rearrangement joins TRBV14 to TRBJ2-7; TRBD1 matches 9 bases. CDR1 and CDR2 (germline): SGHDN, FVKESK. V was clipped by 3 bases and J by 3 bases; unmatched bases: 9. The CDR3 has 16 amino acids. This CDR3 is CASSQRGGQGYYEQYF. The CDR3 DNA follows: TGTGCCAGCAGCCAGAGAGGGGGACAGGGTTACTACGAGCAGTACTTC.

The rearrangement links TRBV19 to TRBJ2-1; TRBD2 might be the D (5 bases). The CDR3 sequence is 18 residues long. Germline V lookup: CDR1 LNHDA, CDR2 SQIVND (reference sequence). Trimming took 5 bases from V and 0 from J, leaving 20 bases between them. CDR3 DNA: TGTGCCAGTAGTTCCCGAAGCCGGCTAGCCGACTCCTACAATGAGCAGTTCTTC. It specifies CASSSRSRLADSYNEQFF.

This clonotype has ten or more counts. This chain joins TRBV6-5 and TRBJ1-2; D might be TRBD1 (5 bases). Trimming cost V 2 bases and J 2 bases, with 12 bases left between them. Per germline, CDR1 MNHEY and CDR2 SVGAGI. The CDR3 contains 15 residues. The CDR3 loop is CASSYNGRGNYGYTF. In DNA, the CDR3 is TGTGCCAGCAGTTACAACGGCCGGGGCAACTATGGCTACACCTTC.

This clonotype was seen a handful of times. The rearrangement joins TRBV9 to TRBJ2-5; D is unclear. This CDR3 comprises 14 residues. Trimming took off 4 bases at V and 7 bases at J, with 17 bases between the two ends. The germline V gene encodes CDR1 SGDLS and CDR2 YYNGEE. CDR3 nucleotide sequence: TGTGCCAGCAGCCCCAGGAACTCCCTCGGGACCCAGTACTTC. It yields the protein CASSPRNSLGTQYF. The variable domain in full, completed from reference TRBV9 and TRBJ2-5, reads DSGVTQTPKHLITATGQRVTLRCSPRSGDLSVYWYQQSLDQGLQFLIQYYNGEERAKGNILERFSAQQFPDLHSELNLSSLELGDSALYFCASSPRNSLGTQYFGPGTRLLVL.

This clonotype has a count of ten or more. The V call is TRBV18, the J call TRBJ1-1; no clear D. V was pared by 0 bases and J by 1 base, with 6 bases between. Germline values: CDR1 KGHSH, CDR2 LQKENI. The CDR3 covers 14 residues. The CDR3, as DNA: TGTGCCAGCTCACCACCGGGCAGGAACACTGAAGCTTTCTTT. Translating gives CASSPPGRNTEAFF.

This clonotype occurred many times. The V call is TRBV20-1, the J call TRBJ1-1; the D is unclear. CDR3 size: 14 residues. V was cut by 3 bases and J by 3 bases, with 14 bases left in between. Germline V CDR1 and CDR2: DFQATT, SNEGSKA (reference sequence). CDR3 loop: CSARDRQGYTEAFF. CDR3 sequence (DNA): TGCAGTGCTAGGGACCGCCAAGGCTACACTGAAGCTTTCTTT.

This clonotype was seen repeatedly, ten times or more. The rearrangement joins TRBV11-2 to TRBJ2-5, with a possible D match to TRBD1 (6 bases). This CDR3 is 14 amino acids long. In germline, CDR1 is SGHAT, CDR2 FQNNGV. V gave up 5 bases and J gave up 2 bases, with 12 bases separating them. In nucleotides, the CDR3 is TGTGCCAGCAGCCCCCGGACAGATCAAGAGACCCAGTACTTC. This translates into CASSPRTDQETQYF. The full variable domain, completed using reference TRBV11-2 and TRBJ2-5, is EAGVAQSPRYKIIEKRQSVAFWCNPISGHATLYWYQQILGQGPKLLIQFQNNGVVDDSQLPKDRFSAERLKGVDSTLKIQPAKLEDSAVYLCASSPRTDQETQYFGPGTRLLVL.

This clonotype was seen at least ten times. The chain recombines TRBV2 with TRBJ2-3, with a weak D call TRBD2 (7 bases). V lost 7 bases and J lost 3, with 20 bases in between. CDR3 length: 16 residues. Germline assignment: CDR1 SNHLY and CDR2 FYNNEI. The CDR3 sequence: CASTPWGGGSTDTQYF. The CDR3 coding sequence is TGTGCCAGCACCCCCTGGGGGGGCGGGAGTACAGATACGCAGTATTTT. The full variable domain, with the rest looked up from reference TRBV2 and TRBJ2-3, is EPEVTQTPSHQVTQMGQEVILRCVPISNHLYFYWYRQILGQKVEFLVSFYNNEISEKSEIFDDQFSVERPDGSNFTLKIRSTKLEDSAMYFCASTPWGGGSTDTQYFGPGTRLTVL.

This clonotype appeared many times. The CDR3 DNA sequence: TGCGCCAGCAGCTTGGTATCGCCGGATGAAAAACTGTTTTTT. As protein: CASSLVSPDEKLFF. This chain connects TRBV5-1 to TRBJ1-4, with D unclear. Germline lookup yields CDR1 SGHRS and CDR2 YFSETQ. This CDR3 is 14 amino acids long. Deletions cut 0 bases from V and 6 bases from J, with 9 bases between. Filled out from reference TRBV5-1 and TRBJ1-4, the complete variable domain reads KAGVTQTPRYLIKTRGQQVTLSCSPISGHRSVSWYQQTPGQGLQFLFEYFSETQRNKGNFPGRFSGRQFSNSRSEMNVSTLELGDSALYLCASSLVSPDEKLFFGSGTQLSVL.

V gene TRBV4-1 combines with J gene TRBJ2-7, with D uncertain. The length of the CDR3 is 15 residues. Germline CDR1 is MGHRA and CDR2 is YSYEKL. V shed 0 bases and J shed 2 bases, with 11 bases lying between them. In nucleotides, the CDR3 is TGCGCCAGCAGCCAAGATCAGCCGGCCGCCTACGAGCAGTACTTC. Translated, it gives CASSQDQPAAYEQYF.

The chain recombines TRBV7-2 with TRBJ1-4; D remains unclear. Trimming cost V 1 base and J 1 base, with 7 bases left between them. This CDR3 spans 15 amino acids. Germline CDR1 reads SGHTA; CDR2 reads FQGNSA. CDR3 sequence reads: CASSLGWETNEKLFF. CDR3 DNA sequence: TGTGCCAGCAGCTTAGGGTGGGAAACTAATGAAAAACTGTTTTTT.